This T cell receptor (beta chain) appears in the sequencing data of a study of shared clonotypes between healthy human individuals. Overall study: Each donor's CD4 naive and CD4 memory cells filled three plates apiece, CD8 naive two, and CD8 memory one. Broader study findings: Naive subsets generally had larger estimated richness than memory subsets. Enrolling few donors narrowed the genetic and exposure-history diversity that was represented. The naive CD4 repertoires of several donors were compared, and approximately 5.3% of clonotypes were shared.

This clone is a singleton in its sample. Its antigen is as yet unknown. Sequencing was performed with immunoSEQ multiplex PCR; in TCRdb, only in-frame clones are kept and a portion is missing. The sample has about 1 million clones; roughly 75% are singletons. The CDR3 runs 17 residues. The specimen sequenced was memory CD4+ T cells sorted from blood. As for subset: CD45RA-negative fraction. The receptor's source is a man aged 18 to 35 in good health. This chain links TRBV21-1 with TRBJ1-3; the table names TRBD1, a call not compared with the DNA. TRBV21-1 is classified as a pseudogene. The CDR3 coding sequence is TGTGCCAGCAGCACCCAGGGGCCACCACCCTCTGGAAACACCATATATTTT. As protein: CASSTQGPPPSGNTIYF.